The rows below give T cell receptor beta chains drawn from one sample of a study of T cell repertoires in cytomegalovirus infection. TCRdb re-derived calls from the reads in MiXCR, one entry per CDR3 protein. Of 150,000 to 200,000 distinct CDR3 sequences listed, under 25% were seen once; the top ten hold 2.5% to 3%. The sample was PBMCs. The receptors were gathered from a human donor in good health (CMV status not recorded). Some clones in this sample may be carry-over from other donors' samples. Both conserved end residues are part of each CDR3. Each record gives: D gene, V gene, clone size, J gene, CDR3 protein, CDR3 DNA. D genes are given only for firm matches. The size of a clone is reported for some rows only, either as once, few or many, or as a class for expanded clones.

d_gene: -; v_gene: TRBV7-8; abundance: -; j_gene: TRBJ1-1; CDR3aa: CASSLGVGNTEAFF; CDR3nt: TGTGCCAGCAGCTTAGGAGTGGGGAACACTGAAGCTTTCTTT
d_gene: TRBD1; v_gene: TRBV27; abundance: few; j_gene: TRBJ1-1; CDR3aa: CASSSPGTGITEAFF; CDR3nt: TGTGCCAGCAGTTCTCCCGGGACAGGGATCACTGAAGCTTTCTTT
d_gene: TRBD2; v_gene: TRBV20-1; abundance: -; j_gene: TRBJ2-7; CDR3aa: CSARPSGGTWSEQYF; CDR3nt: TGCAGTGCTAGACCCAGCGGGGGAACCTGGTCCGAGCAGTACTTC
d_gene: -; v_gene: TRBV6-5; abundance: few; j_gene: TRBJ2-7; CDR3aa: CASSHLEDNNEQYF; CDR3nt: TGTGCCAGCAGCCACCTGGAAGATAACAACGAGCAGTACTTC
d_gene: -; v_gene: TRBV11-2; abundance: few; j_gene: TRBJ1-1; CDR3aa: CASSPGFEAFF; CDR3nt: TGTGCCAGCAGCCCAGGGTTTGAAGCTTTCTTT
d_gene: -; v_gene: TRBV6-2/TRBV6-3; abundance: -; j_gene: TRBJ2-7; CDR3aa: CASTSGRDGYEQYF; CDR3nt: TGTGCCAGCACCTCGGGCAGGGATGGCTACGAGCAGTACTTC
d_gene: TRBD1; v_gene: TRBV29-1; abundance: few; j_gene: TRBJ2-5; CDR3aa: CSVAGGAETQYF; CDR3nt: TGCAGCGTTGCAGGGGGCGCGGAGACCCAGTACTTC
d_gene: TRBD1; v_gene: TRBV7-9; abundance: -; j_gene: TRBJ2-6; CDR3aa: CASSPPGTGLAGANVLTF; CDR3nt: TGTGCCAGCAGCCCACCCGGGACAGGGTTAGCGGGGGCCAACGTCCTGACTTTC
d_gene: -; v_gene: TRBV7-2; abundance: many; j_gene: TRBJ1-5; CDR3aa: CASSLGGAVRGPQHF; CDR3nt: TGTGCCAGCAGCTTAGGTGGGGCGGTCAGGGGGCCCCAGCATTTT
d_gene: -; v_gene: TRBV5-4; abundance: many; j_gene: TRBJ1-1; CDR3aa: CASALSGTANTEAFF; CDR3nt: TGTGCCAGCGCCCTATCGGGAACGGCGAACACTGAAGCTTTCTTT
d_gene: TRBD2; v_gene: TRBV28; abundance: -; j_gene: TRBJ2-2; CDR3aa: CASSAGLAGTNTGELFF; CDR3nt: TGTGCCAGCAGTGCGGGACTAGCGGGAACTAACACCGGGGAGCTGTTTTTT
d_gene: -; v_gene: TRBV9; abundance: -; j_gene: TRBJ2-2; CDR3aa: CASSVQGGTTGELFF; CDR3nt: TGTGCCAGCAGCGTCCAGGGGGGTACCACCGGGGAGCTGTTTTTT
d_gene: -; v_gene: TRBV7-3; abundance: few; j_gene: TRBJ1-6; CDR3aa: CASSVNTNSPLHF; CDR3nt: TGTGCCAGCAGCGTCAACACAAATTCACCCCTCCACTTT
d_gene: TRBD2; v_gene: TRBV11-2; abundance: -; j_gene: TRBJ2-7; CDR3aa: CASSLLTGGTYEQYF; CDR3nt: TGTGCCAGCAGCTTACTCACGGGAGGAACGTACGAGCAGTACTTC
d_gene: TRBD2; v_gene: TRBV6-2/TRBV6-3; abundance: few; j_gene: TRBJ2-5; CDR3aa: CASSPPGGGETQYF; CDR3nt: TGTGCCAGCAGTCCGCCGGGGGGTGGAGAGACCCAGTACTTC
d_gene: -; v_gene: TRBV27; abundance: -; j_gene: TRBJ1-2; CDR3aa: CASSFSQGRYGYTF; CDR3nt: TGTGCCAGCAGTTTTTCCCAGGGACGGTATGGCTACACCTTC